Given below is one TCR beta chain in context. The antigen is unknown. Germline V gene sequence: CDR1 SGHKS, CDR2 YYEKEE (reference sequence). V lost 3 bases and J 1 base, leaving 7 bases between the germline ends. This CDR3 has 13 residues. These data originate in a study of T cell responses to AZD1222 COVID-19 vaccine. Study-wide results and caveats: Reportedly, close to half of spike-specific TCRs are directed against unmutated variant regions.

Profiling relied on immunoSEQ multiplex PCR, and the TCRdb table lists in-frame clones only, not all of them. This table has 120,000 or so clones, 75% to 90% appearing once. The sequenced sample was peripheral blood, obtained on day 0 of MenACWY control vaccination. The chain is built from TRBV5-5 and TRBJ1-1; D uncertain. The source of this sequence is an adult in good health. The CDR3 reads CASSSNRNTEAFF. The CDR3 DNA reads TGTGCCAGCAGCTCAAACCGGAACACTGAAGCTTTCTTT.